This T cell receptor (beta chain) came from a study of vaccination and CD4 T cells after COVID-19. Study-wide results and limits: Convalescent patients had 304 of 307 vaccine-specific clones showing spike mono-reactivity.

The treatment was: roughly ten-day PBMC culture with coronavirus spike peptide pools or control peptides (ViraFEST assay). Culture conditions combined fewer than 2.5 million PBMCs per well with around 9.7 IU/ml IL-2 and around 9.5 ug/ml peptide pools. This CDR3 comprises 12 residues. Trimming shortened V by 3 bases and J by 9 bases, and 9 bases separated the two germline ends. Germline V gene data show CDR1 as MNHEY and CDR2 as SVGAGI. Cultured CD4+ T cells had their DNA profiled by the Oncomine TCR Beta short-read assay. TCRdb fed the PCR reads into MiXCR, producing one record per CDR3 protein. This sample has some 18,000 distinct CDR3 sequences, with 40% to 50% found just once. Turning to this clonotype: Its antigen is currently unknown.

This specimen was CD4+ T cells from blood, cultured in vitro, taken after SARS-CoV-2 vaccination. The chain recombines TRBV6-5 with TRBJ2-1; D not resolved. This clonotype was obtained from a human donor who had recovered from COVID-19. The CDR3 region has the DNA TGTGCCAGCAGTTATAATGTGGGTGAGCAGTTCTTC. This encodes CASSYNVGEQFF.